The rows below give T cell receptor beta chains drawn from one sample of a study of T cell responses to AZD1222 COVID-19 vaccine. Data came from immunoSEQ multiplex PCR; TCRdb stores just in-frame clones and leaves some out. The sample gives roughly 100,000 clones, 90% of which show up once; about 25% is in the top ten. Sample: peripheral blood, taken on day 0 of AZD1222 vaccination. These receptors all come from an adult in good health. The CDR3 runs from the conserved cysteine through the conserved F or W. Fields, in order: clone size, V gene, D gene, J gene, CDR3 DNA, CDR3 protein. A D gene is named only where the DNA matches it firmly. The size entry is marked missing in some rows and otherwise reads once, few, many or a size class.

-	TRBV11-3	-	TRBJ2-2	TGTGCCACCCACACAGGAGCGAACACCGGGGAGCTGTTTTTT	CATHTGANTGELFF
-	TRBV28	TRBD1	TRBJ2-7	TGTGCCAGCAGAAAACAGGGGACGCCGACGGGCGAGCAGTACTTC	CASRKQGTPTGEQYF
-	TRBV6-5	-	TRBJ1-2	TGTGCCAGCAGTTACGGCTGGAGGGCCACTAACTATGGCTACACCTTC	CASSYGWRATNYGYTF
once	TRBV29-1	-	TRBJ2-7	TGCAGCGTCCCCGGGGCACAAACCTACGAGCAGTACTTC	CSVPGAQTYEQYF
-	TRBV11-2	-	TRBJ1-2	TGTGCCAGCAGCTTGGGGCAGTACTATGGCTACACCTTC	CASSLGQYYGYTF
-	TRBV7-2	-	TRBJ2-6	TGTGCCAGCAGCTCGACTGGGGCCAACGTCCTGACTTTC	CASSSTGANVLTF
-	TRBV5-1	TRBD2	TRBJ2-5	TGCGCCAGCAGGGACGGGAGGGCCCGAGAGACCCAGTACTTC	CASRDGRARETQYF
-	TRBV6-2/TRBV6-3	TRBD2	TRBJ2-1	TGTGCCAGCAGTCCGTTGGGTACTAGCGGACCCTTGGGGCAGTTCTTC	CASSPLGTSGPLGQFF
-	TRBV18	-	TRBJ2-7	TGTGCCAGCACTAAGTCGTCCTACGAGCAGTACTTC	CASTKSSYEQYF
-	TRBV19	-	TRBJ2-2	TGTGCCACAACCTTTAGCACCGGGGAGCTGTTTTTT	CATTFSTGELFF
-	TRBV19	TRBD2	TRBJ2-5	TGTGCCAGTAGTATCGCCAGCGGGATTTTAGCGACCCAGTACTTC	CASSIASGILATQYF
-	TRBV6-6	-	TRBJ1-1	TGTGCCAGCAGCGATTCGGGAGGTGGCACTGAAGCTTTCTTT	CASSDSGGGTEAFF
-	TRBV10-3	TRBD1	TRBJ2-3	TGTGCCATTGGACAGGGTAGCACAGATACGCAGTATTTT	CAIGQGSTDTQYF
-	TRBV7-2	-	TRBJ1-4	TGTGCCAGCAGCCCCCTGGGGGAAAAACTGTTTTTT	CASSPLGEKLFF
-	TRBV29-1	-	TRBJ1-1	TGCAGCGTTTCAGGGGCAGGGAACACTGAAGCTTTCTTT	CSVSGAGNTEAFF
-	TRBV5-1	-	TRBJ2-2	TGCGCCAGCAGCCTCCGGGCCGACACCGGGGAGCTGTTTTTT	CASSLRADTGELFF
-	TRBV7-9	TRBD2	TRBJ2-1	TGTGCCAGCGGGGGACTAGCGGAATACAATGAGCAGTTCTTC	CASGGLAEYNEQFF
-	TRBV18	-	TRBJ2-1	TGTGCCAGCTCACCACGTGGAGGGGCGTACAATGAGCAGTTCTTC	CASSPRGGAYNEQFF
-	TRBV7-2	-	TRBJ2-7	TGTGCCAGCCTTCGACAGGAATCGAGGGAGCAGTACTTC	CASLRQESREQYF
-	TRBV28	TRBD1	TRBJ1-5	TGTGCCAGCAGTTCCAGGACAGGGCGAAAGGATCAGCCCCAGCATTTT	CASSSRTGRKDQPQHF
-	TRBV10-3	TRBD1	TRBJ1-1	TGTGCCATCAGTGAGGAGGGGACAGGGAGGTTAAGAACTGAAGCTTTCTTT	CAISEEGTGRLRTEAFF
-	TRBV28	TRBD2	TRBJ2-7	TGTGCCAGCAGTTTTAGCGGGAGCATCGACGAGCAGTACTTC	CASSFSGSIDEQYF
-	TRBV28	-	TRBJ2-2	TGTGCCAGCATAAACGGGGCCGGTTGGACCGGGGAGCTGTTTTTT	CASINGAGWTGELFF
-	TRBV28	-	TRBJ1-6	TGTGCCAGCAGACCCGGGGTCGTGGGAAATTCACCCCTCCACTTT	CASRPGVVGNSPLHF
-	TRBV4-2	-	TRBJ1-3	TGTGCCAGCAGCCCTACAGAGGTCTTCTCTGGAAACACCATATATTTT	CASSPTEVFSGNTIYF
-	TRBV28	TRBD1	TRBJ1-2	TGTGCCAGCCAGTTGGGACAGCCGACTTATGGCTACACCTTC	CASQLGQPTYGYTF